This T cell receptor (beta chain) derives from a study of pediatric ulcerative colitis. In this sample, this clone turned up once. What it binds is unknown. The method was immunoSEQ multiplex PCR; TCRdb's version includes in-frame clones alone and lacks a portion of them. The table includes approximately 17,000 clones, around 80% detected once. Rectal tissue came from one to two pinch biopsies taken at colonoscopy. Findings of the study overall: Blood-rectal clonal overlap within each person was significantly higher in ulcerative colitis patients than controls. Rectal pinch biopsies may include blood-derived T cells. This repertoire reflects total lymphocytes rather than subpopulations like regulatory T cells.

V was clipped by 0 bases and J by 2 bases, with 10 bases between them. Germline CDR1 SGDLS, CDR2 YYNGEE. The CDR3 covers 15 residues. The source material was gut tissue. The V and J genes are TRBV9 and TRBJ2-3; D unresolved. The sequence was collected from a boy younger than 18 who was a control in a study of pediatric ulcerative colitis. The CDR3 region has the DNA TGTGCCAGCAGCGTAGACGGGCACGACACAGATACGCAGTATTTT. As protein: CASSVDGHDTDTQYF.